One T cell receptor (beta chain) is described in this entry. TCRdb used MiXCR to reprocess the reads, holding one entry per CDR3 protein. The repertoire consists of around 350,000 distinct CDR3 sequences, with around a sixth occurring once and the leading ten covering 7.5% to 9.5%. This entry belongs to a study of T cell repertoires in cytomegalovirus infection. About the study: Based on public TCR beta signatures, there were indications of CMV infection and of a matching HLA type.

Trimming took off 1 base at V and 2 bases at J, with 17 bases between the two ends. The length of the CDR3 is 17 residues. In germline, CDR1 is SEHNR, CDR2 FQNEAQ (reference sequence). The chain links TRBV7-9 to TRBJ1-1; the D is unclear. This receptor was obtained from a human donor in good health (CMV status not recorded). Some clones in this sample may be carry-over from other donors' samples. The source material was PBMCs. The CDR3 loop reads CASSLGGRVRANTEAFF. CDR3 nucleotide sequence: TGTGCCAGCAGCTTAGGTGGTAGGGTCAGAGCAAACACTGAAGCTTTCTTT.